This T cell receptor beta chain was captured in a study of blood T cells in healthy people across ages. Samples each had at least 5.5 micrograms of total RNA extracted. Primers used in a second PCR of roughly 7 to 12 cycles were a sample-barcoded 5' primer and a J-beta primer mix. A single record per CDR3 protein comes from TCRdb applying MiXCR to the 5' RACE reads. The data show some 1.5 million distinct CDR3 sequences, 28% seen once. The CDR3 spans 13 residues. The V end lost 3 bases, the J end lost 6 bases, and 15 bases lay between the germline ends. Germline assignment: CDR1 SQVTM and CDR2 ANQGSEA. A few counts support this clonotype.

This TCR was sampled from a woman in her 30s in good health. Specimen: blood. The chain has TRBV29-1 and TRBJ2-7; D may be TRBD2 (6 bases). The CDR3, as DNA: TGCAGCGTTGAGGCGGGGTTAGGTACCGAGCAGTACTTC. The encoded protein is CSVEAGLGTEQYF.